This T cell receptor (beta chain) was retrieved from a study of blood T cells in healthy people across ages. Notes on the study in general: Diversity was higher, and naive CD4+ cells more numerous, in long-lived donors than in aged donors. It was not possible, with unsorted PBMCs, to conclusively compare naive and antigen-experienced cells.

Next came a second PCR, run for about 7 to 12 cycles, which used a sample-barcoded 5' primer along with a J-beta primer mix. A template-switch adaptor that had 12 random nucleotides put a tag on each cDNA molecule. TCRdb ran MiXCR on the 5' RACE reads and lists one entry per CDR3 protein. This table has roughly 1.9 million distinct CDR3 sequences, about two fifths appearing once. Germline loops: CDR1 SGDLS, CDR2 YYNGEE. With 0 bases clipped from V and 2 bases from J, the junction kept 10 bases outside the gene matches. The CDR3 length is 18 residues. Every participating donor contributed about 10 milliliters of peripheral blood through a draw. A note on this clonotype: The antigen is undetermined.

The chain employs TRBV9 and TRBJ2-2; 7 bases are a match to TRBD1. Sequencing was carried out using blood. The sequence derives from a human donor in good health. Here the CDR3 reads CASSVALVGGPNTGELFF. CDR3 DNA sequence: TGTGCCAGCAGCGTAGCTTTAGTAGGGGGCCCTAACACCGGGGAGCTGTTTTTT.